The present T cell receptor beta chain was sequenced within a study of cytomegalovirus exposure and HLA in healthy donors. Profiling relied on immunoSEQ multiplex PCR, and the TCRdb table lists in-frame clones only, not all of them. The sample lists more than 90,000 clones, about 94% seen once, with about 1.1% in the top ten. With V trimmed by 8 bases and J by 4 bases, 4 bases remained unmatched. There are 13 residues in the CDR3. In germline, CDR1 is MNHNS, CDR2 SASEGT. The rearrangement links TRBV6-1 to TRBJ2-2, with 7 bases that match TRBD2. This clonotype was obtained from a woman in her twenties or thirties in good health and CMV-seropositive. The source material was PBMCs. The DNA of the CDR3 is TGTGCCAGCGGGGAGGGTTCCACCGGGGAGCTGTTTTTT. Encoded protein: CASGEGSTGELFF.